This T cell receptor beta chain originates from a study of T cells in women clearing cervical HPV infection. Study-level information: Controls' single incident HPV16 infection cleared within 12 months without precancer.

Of note for this clone: Antigen specificity is unknown. The missing CDR3 end, 3 residues past where the read stops, is filled in from the germline J gene.

Sequencing was performed with immunoSEQ multiplex PCR; in TCRdb, only in-frame clones are kept and a portion is missing. Its clone listing holds approximately 52,000 clones. CDR1 and CDR2 from the germline V gene are SGHTS and YDEGEE. The CDR3 length is 14 residues. With V trimmed by 3 bases and J by 2 bases, 5 bases remained unmatched. Whole-study results and caveats: CIN3+ cases had significantly higher TCR richness than controls; evenness did not differ. Associations may precede or follow infection; HPV-specific or memory T cells were not isolated.

Sequenced input: blood buffy coat. The clonotype originates from a woman aged 18 to 75 with a cervical HPV16 infection that either progressed to CIN3+ or cleared (not recorded which). The genes are TRBV5-8 and TRBJ2-7, with 7 positions matching TRBD1. The CDR3 reads CASSYTTGTYEQYF. CDR3 DNA (partial): TGTGCCAGCAGCTATACGACAGGGACCTACGAG.